This record covers a single T cell receptor (beta chain). The data derive from a study of Graves' ophthalmopathy and Graves' hyperthyroidism. For repertoire sequencing, the TCR beta CDR3 regions were amplified from RNA transcripts. An initial RT-PCR round employing HTBI primers preceded a second-round multiplex PCR. TCRdb recomputed calls from the multiplex PCR reads with MiXCR, one row per CDR3 protein. The sample shows about 740,000 distinct CDR3 sequences, approximately 40% of them seen only once. In germline, CDR1 is SGHAT, CDR2 FQDESV (reference sequence). The ends lost 6 bases at V and 7 bases at J; junction bases unmatched: 9. The CDR3 sequence is 15 residues long.

The sample taken for sequencing was peripheral blood. V is TRBV11-1 and J is TRBJ1-4; 9 bases line up with TRBD1. The sequence came from an adult man with Graves' ophthalmopathy. In nucleotides, the CDR3 is TGTGCCAGCAGTTCCTGGGGACAGGGTATTGAAAAACTGTTTTTT. This translates into CASSSWGQGIEKLFF.